These T cell receptor beta chains were read from a single sample in a study of regulatory T cells in long-lasting Graves disease. MiXCR was run by TCRdb on the multiplex PCR reads, yielding one entry per CDR3 protein. The sample contains 400,000 or so distinct CDR3 sequences, less than 25% of which appear only once. This specimen consisted of peripheral blood mononuclear cells (PBMCs), obtained when the disease was refractory, from a patient treated with antithyroid drugs. The receptors shown here come from a female donor with Graves disease. Both conserved end residues are part of each CDR3. The order of the fields is V gene, J gene, CDR3 protein.

>TRBV19|TRBJ1-1
CASSIASGMAEAFF
>TRBV28|TRBJ2-4
CASSLSGLNIQYF
>TRBV4-3|TRBJ2-2
CASSQEGKVAGNTGELFF
>TRBV7-2|TRBJ2-1
CASSLVGTSGKFYNEQFF
>TRBV10-3|TRBJ2-7
CAISGATSGRAVIYEQYF
>TRBV11-2|TRBJ2-5
CASSFGIQETQYF
>TRBV24-1|TRBJ2-2
CATSAPAGGAHTGELFF
>TRBV6-1|TRBJ1-5
CASSPGTPNQPQHF
>TRBV2|TRBJ2-2
CASRWTSGNGELFF
>TRBV29-1|TRBJ1-2
CSASREDYGYTF
>TRBV28|TRBJ2-3
CASSLHSRMPGLAGGSADTQYF